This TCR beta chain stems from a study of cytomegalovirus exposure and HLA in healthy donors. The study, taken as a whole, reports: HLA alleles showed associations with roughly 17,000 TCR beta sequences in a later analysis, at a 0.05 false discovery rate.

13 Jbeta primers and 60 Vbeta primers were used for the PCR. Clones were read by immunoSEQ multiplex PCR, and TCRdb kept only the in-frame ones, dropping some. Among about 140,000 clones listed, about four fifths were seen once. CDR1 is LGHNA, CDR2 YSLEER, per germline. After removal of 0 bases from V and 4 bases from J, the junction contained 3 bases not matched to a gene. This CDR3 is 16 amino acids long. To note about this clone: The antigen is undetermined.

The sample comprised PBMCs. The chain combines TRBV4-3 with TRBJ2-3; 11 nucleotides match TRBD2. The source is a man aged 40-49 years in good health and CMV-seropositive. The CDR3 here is CASSQEIAGGPDTQYF. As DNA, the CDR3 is TGCGCCAGCAGCCAAGAAATAGCGGGGGGGCCAGATACGCAGTATTTT.